A single sample gave rise to the 24 T cell receptor beta chains below, sequenced in a study of identical twins. MiXCR, applied by TCRdb to the 5' RACE reads, yields one record per CDR3 protein. The table lists some 190,000 distinct CDR3 sequences, more than 15% of them singletons. The sample was also linked to a second study, of T cells expressing NK-cell markers.

Sequenced material: CD8+ T cells sorted from blood. These receptors were obtained from a woman between 18 and 30 years old in good health.

This clonotype has just a few counts. The chain carries TRBV5-1 and TRBJ2-2, with D perhaps given as TRBD1 or TRBD2 (7 bases each). Per the germline V gene, CDR1 is SGHRS and CDR2 is YFSETQ. The V and J ends lost 4 bases and 4 bases respectively, with 20 bases between them. The CDR3 has 17 residues. CDR3 protein: CASSPAGGASGTGELFF. For the CDR3, the DNA is TGCGCCAGCAGCCCGGCAGGGGGGGCCTCAGGCACCGGGGAGCTGTTTTTT.

This clonotype has just a few counts. The genes are TRBV12-3 or TRBV12-4 and TRBJ2-1; a possible D gene is TRBD2 (6 bases). V was clipped by 10 bases and J by 2 bases, with 18 bases between them. The CDR3 has 15 amino acids. CDR3 region: CAIETGDGPYNEQFF. CDR3 DNA sequence: TGTGCCATCGAAACGGGGGACGGCCCCTACAATGAGCAGTTCTTC.

This clonotype showed up just a few times. Here the CDR3 DNA reads TGCGCCAGCAGCTCTGGCCCCGGGTTTAAGCGGAACACTGAAGCTTTCTTT. Translation gives CASSSGPGFKRNTEAFF. The J gene is TRBJ1-1, the V gene TRBV5-1, with D hard to call. Deletions cut 3 bases from V and 1 base from J, with 19 bases between. The CDR3 length is 17 residues. Germline V gives CDR1 SGHRS, CDR2 YFSETQ.

This clonotype has at least ten counts. The chain combines TRBV3-1 with TRBJ2-5; 8 bases are shared with TRBD2. V lost 5 bases to trimming and J lost 1 base; unmatched junction nucleotides: 3. Per the germline V gene, CDR1 is LGHDT and CDR2 is YNNKEL (reference sequence). The CDR3 loop spans 14 amino acids. The CDR3 reads CASSFGLAQETQYF. The CDR3 region has the DNA TGTGCCAGCAGCTTCGGACTAGCCCAAGAGACCCAGTACTTC.

The V call is TRBV3-1, the J call TRBJ2-5; 7 bases map to TRBD2. CDR1 is LGHDT, CDR2 YNNKEL, per germline (reference sequence). The CDR3 sequence is 17 residues long. Trimming cost V 0 bases and J 7 bases; bases outside gene matches: 14. CDR3 in amino acids: CASSQDSFLADWGTQYF. The DNA of the CDR3 is TGTGCCAGCAGCCAAGATTCCTTCCTAGCGGACTGGGGGACCCAGTACTTC.

V is TRBV10-1 and J is TRBJ2-7; tentative D call: TRBD2 (6 bases). Germline values: CDR1 WNHNN, CDR2 SYGVQD (reference sequence). The CDR3 contains 14 residues. Deletions cut 4 bases from V and 5 bases from J, with 15 bases between. The CDR3 loop reads CASSGAGSRNEQYF. The CDR3 DNA follows: TGCGCCAGCAGTGGGGCGGGAAGTCGAAACGAGCAGTACTTC.

Only a few counts were recorded for this clonotype. This chain uses TRBV4-1 with TRBJ1-1; perhaps TRBD1 as D (5 bases). The CDR3 extends over 15 amino acids. V shed 4 bases and J shed 1 base, with 13 bases lying between them. The germline CDR1 and CDR2 sequences are MGHRA and YSYEKL. CDR3 nucleotides: TGCGCCAGCAGCCCGCAGGACAACGGGAACACTGAAGCTTTCTTT. This translates into CASSPQDNGNTEAFF.

This clonotype was detected a few times. The rearrangement links TRBV27 to TRBJ2-1; 14 nucleotides agree with TRBD2. This CDR3 is 15 amino acids long. V shed 7 bases, J shed 6 bases, and the junction held 5 bases outside the gene matches. The germline V gene encodes CDR1 MNHEY and CDR2 SMNVEV (reference sequence). DNA for the CDR3: TGTGCCAGCAATGACGGGACTAGCGGGAGCAATGAGCAGTTCTTC. It is translated as CASNDGTSGSNEQFF.

The V gene is TRBV5-1, the J gene TRBJ2-3, with a weak D call TRBD1 (5 bases). Germline lookup yields CDR1 SGHRS and CDR2 YFSETQ. Trimming took off 3 bases at V and 6 bases at J, with 14 bases between the two ends. The CDR3 sequence is 14 residues long. The CDR3 protein is CASSSRSGKDTQYF. CDR3 in DNA: TGCGCCAGCAGCTCCAGATCAGGGAAGGATACGCAGTATTTT.

The chain recombines TRBV29-1 with TRBJ2-7; D is unclear. The CDR3 runs to 13 residues. The germline V gene encodes CDR1 SQVTM and CDR2 ANQGSEA. Trimming stripped 6 bases from V and 0 bases from J, with 12 bases between. The CDR3 spells CSVDDGYSYEQYF. The CDR3 DNA sequence: TGCAGCGTCGATGACGGGTACTCCTACGAGCAGTACTTC.

V and J are TRBV5-1 and TRBJ2-1, with 11 bases matching TRBD1. Germline V lookup: CDR1 SGHRS, CDR2 YFSETQ. This CDR3 contains 17 residues. V dropped 1 base and J dropped 8; count of bases not matched to a gene: 11. Here the CDR3 reads CASSLWEGQGGFDEQFF. CDR3 sequence (DNA): TGCGCCAGCAGCTTGTGGGAGGGACAGGGGGGATTCGATGAGCAGTTCTTC.

The V gene is TRBV14, the J gene TRBJ2-1; 7 positions agree with TRBD2. Germline V gene sequence: CDR1 SGHDN, CDR2 FVKESK. With 4 bases clipped from V and 5 bases from J, the junction kept 5 bases outside the gene matches. The CDR3 runs 14 residues. The CDR3 loop reads CASSPSGGDNEQFF. CDR3 nucleotide sequence: TGTGCCAGCAGCCCTAGCGGTGGGGACAATGAGCAGTTCTTC.

The chain links TRBV7-8 to TRBJ2-3; D ambiguous. Germline CDR1 reads SGHVS; CDR2 reads FQNEAQ. V lost 5 bases and J 2 bases, leaving 17 bases between the germline ends. The CDR3 sequence is 16 residues long. This CDR3 reads CASSAEIASSTDTQYF. The CDR3, as DNA: TGTGCCAGCAGCGCAGAGATCGCCTCGTCCACAGATACGCAGTATTTT.

This clonotype showed up just a few times. This rearrangement joins TRBV7-9 to TRBJ1-2; tentative D call: TRBD1 (6 bases). From germline, CDR1 is SEHNR and CDR2 FQNEAQ (reference sequence). Trimming cost V 4 bases and J 6 bases, with 12 bases left between them. The CDR3 runs 13 residues. CDR3 bases: TGTGCCAGCAGCTCGGCGGGGGGCGATGGCTACACCTTC. It codes for CASSSAGGDGYTF.

This clonotype came up a few times. The rearrangement joins TRBV20-1 to TRBJ2-7; TRBD2 might be the D (6 bases). V was cut by 0 bases and J by 3 bases, with 18 bases left in between. Germline V CDR1 and CDR2: DFQATT, SNEGSKA (reference sequence). The CDR3 runs 16 residues. CDR3 region: CSARDFRASEFYEQYF. The CDR3 nucleotides are TGCAGTGCTAGAGATTTCCGGGCTAGCGAGTTCTACGAGCAGTACTTC.

The rearrangement uses TRBV14 and TRBJ1-1, with D possibly matching TRBD1 (6 bases). The CDR3 extends over 14 amino acids. V was pared by 2 bases and J by 6 bases, with 13 bases between. CDR1 SGHDN and CDR2 FVKESK come from the germline V gene. CDR3 bases: TGTGCCAGCAGCCAATTAAAGGGGGTCTCTGAAGCTTTCTTT. As protein: CASSQLKGVSEAFF.

This sequence joins TRBV9 and TRBJ1-3; perhaps TRBD1 as D (5 bases). The CDR3 runs 15 residues. In germline, CDR1 is SGDLS, CDR2 YYNGEE. V lost 1 base and J lost 2, with 10 bases in between. The CDR3 region has the DNA TGTGCCAGCAGCGTATGGGGCCAAACTGGAAACACCATATATTTT. Residues: CASSVWGQTGNTIYF.

This chain uses TRBV5-1 with TRBJ2-3, with 12 bases that match TRBD1. V lost 6 bases and J lost 4; bases outside the gene matches: 9. The CDR3 sequence is 16 residues long. CDR1 is SGHRS and CDR2 is YFSETQ in the germline V gene. Here the CDR3 reads CASIRGGQGAADTQYF. CDR3 nucleotide sequence: TGCGCCAGCATCCGGGGGGGACAGGGGGCGGCAGATACGCAGTATTTT.

The V and J genes are TRBV7-9 and TRBJ2-1, with D maybe TRBD1 (6 bases). CDR1 and CDR2 from the germline V gene are SEHNR and FQNEAQ (reference sequence). V lost 1 base and J 2 bases, leaving 6 bases between the germline ends. The CDR3 covers 14 residues. The DNA for the CDR3 is TGTGCCAGCAGCTTAGGACAGGCCTACAATGAGCAGTTCTTC. Translating gives CASSLGQAYNEQFF.

V is TRBV7-9 and J is TRBJ2-7; D gene ambiguous. The CDR3 has 12 residues. V lost 4 bases and J 5 bases, leaving 9 bases between the germline ends. Germline V gives CDR1 SEHNR, CDR2 FQNEAQ (reference sequence). The CDR3, as DNA: TGTGCCAGCAGCTCGTTAGAGCACGAGCAGTACTTC. Translated: CASSSLEHEQYF. Combining the CDR3 with reference TRBV7-9 and TRBJ2-7 gives the whole variable domain DTGVSQNPRHKITKRGQNVTFRCDPISEHNRLYWYRQTLGQGPEFLTYFQNEAQLEKSRLLSDRFSAERPKGSFSTLEIQRTEQGDSAMYLCASSSLEHEQYFGPGTRLTVT.

This clonotype was picked up a small number of times. V gene TRBV12-3 or TRBV12-4 combines with J gene TRBJ2-2; no firm D call. V was cut by 7 bases and J by 4 bases, with 4 bases left in between. The CDR3 is 11 amino acids. CDR3 loop: CASMITGELFF. For the CDR3, the DNA is TGTGCCAGCATGATCACCGGGGAGCTGTTTTTT.

The chain couples TRBV3-1 to TRBJ2-2; weak D call: TRBD1 (6 bases). Trimming shortened V by 3 bases and J by 7 bases, and 12 bases separated the two germline ends. The germline gives CDR1 LGHDT, CDR2 YNNKEL (reference sequence). There are 14 residues in the CDR3. Here the CDR3 DNA reads TGTGCCAGCAGCCAGGAACAGGGTCACGGGGAGCTGTTTTTT. Its translation: CASSQEQGHGELFF.

The CDR3 is CASSSGILSDYGYTF. The DNA of the CDR3 is TGTGCCAGCAGCTCGGGGATCCTCTCTGACTATGGCTACACCTTC. The V and J genes are TRBV7-9 and TRBJ1-2; D is unresolved. Per the germline V gene, CDR1 is SEHNR and CDR2 is FQNEAQ (reference sequence). Trimming stripped 4 bases from V and 3 bases from J, with 15 bases between. The CDR3 length is 15 residues.

Many counts were recorded for this clonotype. The genes are TRBV27 and TRBJ2-3, with unresolved D. V shed 10 bases and J shed 5 bases, with 16 bases lying between them. Germline loops: CDR1 MNHEY, CDR2 SMNVEV (reference sequence). This CDR3 is built from 13 residues. As DNA, the CDR3 is TGTGCCACCCTTAGCCCGGCGGAAGATACGCAGTATTTT. This gives the protein CATLSPAEDTQYF.